This entry lists 29 T cell receptor beta chains sequenced from one sample in a study of shared clonotypes between healthy human individuals. Data came from immunoSEQ multiplex PCR; TCRdb stores just in-frame clones and leaves some out. The repertoire includes approximately 1.9 million clones, approximately 92% of them detected once, and approximately 1.6% sits in the top ten. CD45RO-negative CD8 cells positively selected for CCR7 made up the naive population, which excluded terminally differentiated effector memory CD45RA+ cells. What was sequenced was naive CD8+ T cells from PBMCs. The origin of the receptors is a man aged 18-30 years in good health. Some clones in this sample may be carry-over from other donors' samples.

The chain recombines TRBV11-2 with TRBJ2-7; D gene unclear. CDR3 length: 11 amino acids. Trimming pared 2 bases from V and 6 bases from J, leaving 5 bases between. The germline gives CDR1 SGHAT, CDR2 FQNNGV. The CDR3 DNA reads as TGTGCCAGCAGCTTATACGGCGAGCAGTACTTC. The encoded protein is CASSLYGEQYF.

In regard to this clone: The same CDR3 also results from other DNA sequences found in this sample. The CDR3 bases are TGTGCCAGCAGTTACTCTGAAGGCTTGGAGACCCAGTACTTC. It encodes CASSYSEGLETQYF. The chain is built from TRBV6-5 and TRBJ2-5, with D unresolved. Germline loops: CDR1 MNHEY, CDR2 SVGAGI. Trimming stripped 0 bases from V and 5 bases from J, with 10 bases between. The CDR3 consists of 14 residues.

Only one count was recorded for this clone. The rearrangement links TRBV9 to TRBJ2-3, with D perhaps TRBD1 (6 bases). Germline V gene data show CDR1 as SGDLS and CDR2 as YYNGEE. V lost 1 base and J lost 0, with 18 bases in between. The CDR3 length is 18 residues. The CDR3, as DNA: TGTGCCAGCAGCGTATGGGAGATGGGGCAGGGGAGCACAGATACGCAGTATTTT. Translation: CASSVWEMGQGSTDTQYF.

V is TRBV5-6 and J is TRBJ2-3; 9 nucleotides match TRBD1. The germline V gene has CDR1 SGHDT and CDR2 YYEEEE. The CDR3 runs to 16 residues. V trimming: 2 bases; J trimming: 2 bases; junction bases outside the gene matches: 6. Here the CDR3 reads CASSFPDRGATDTQYF. CDR3 coding DNA: TGTGCCAGCAGCTTCCCGGACAGGGGAGCCACAGATACGCAGTATTTT.

Concerning this clone: This sample includes further DNA sequences coding for the same CDR3. This chain joins TRBV5-6 and TRBJ2-7; D is unresolved. The ends were cut back, 4 bases at V and 1 base at J, with 9 bases in the middle. CDR3 length: 13 amino acids. Germline CDR1 SGHDT, CDR2 YYEEEE. CDR3 in DNA: TGTGCCAGCAGCCCTCTCGGGTCCTACGAGCAGTACTTC. Encoded protein: CASSPLGSYEQYF.

This clone showed up just once. The chain uses TRBV28 and TRBJ2-7; tentatively, D is TRBD1 (5 bases). V dropped 5 bases and J dropped 4 bases, with 18 bases sitting between them. The CDR3 totals 15 residues. Germline V CDR1 and CDR2: MDHEN, SYDVKM. The CDR3 coding sequence is TGTGCCAGCAGTCCAGGGCTTTCGGAGCATTACGAGCAGTACTTC. It yields the protein CASSPGLSEHYEQYF.

V and J are TRBV7-3 and TRBJ2-1; D possibly corresponds to TRBD1 (6 bases). The germline V gene encodes CDR1 SGHTA and CDR2 FQGTGA. The CDR3 length is 16 residues. Trimming removed 0 bases at V and 4 bases at J, with 13 bases between. The CDR3 here is CASSLTQGIGYNEQFF. CDR3 sequence (DNA): TGTGCCAGCAGCTTAACACAGGGAATTGGTTACAATGAGCAGTTCTTC.

The chain is built from TRBV9 and TRBJ2-1, with 7 bases aligning to TRBD2. The germline gives CDR1 SGDLS, CDR2 YYNGEE. This CDR3 region has 17 residues. V shed 2 bases, J shed 0 bases, and the junction held 8 bases outside the gene matches. In nucleotides, the CDR3 is TGTGCCAGCAGCGTCGCTAGCGGAGGAAGCTCCTACAATGAGCAGTTCTTC. It yields the protein CASSVASGGSSYNEQFF. Full variable domain (remainder filled in from reference TRBV9 and TRBJ2-1): DSGVTQTPKHLITATGQRVTLRCSPRSGDLSVYWYQQSLDQGLQFLIQYYNGEERAKGNILERFSAQQFPDLHSELNLSSLELGDSALYFCASSVASGGSSYNEQFFGPGTRLTVL.

This clone showed up just once. The chain links TRBV19 to TRBJ2-7, with TRBD2 matching 10 bases. The J segment lost 6 bases and the V segment lost 3 bases, leaving 8 bases of the junction unmatched. The CDR3 has 15 residues. Germline CDR1 LNHDA, CDR2 SQIVND (reference sequence). The CDR3 loop reads CASSMGTSVFSEQYF. The CDR3 DNA sequence: TGTGCCAGTAGTATGGGGACTAGCGTTTTCTCCGAGCAGTACTTC.

V gene TRBV5-4 combines with J gene TRBJ2-7; 10 bases line up with TRBD2. The germline CDR1 and CDR2 sequences are SGHNT and YYREEE (reference sequence). This CDR3 region has 17 residues. Germline trimming cut 2 bases from V and 2 bases from J; bases unmatched to any gene: 10. CDR3 nucleotide sequence: TGTGCCAGCAGCTTAATGCCCGGGACTAGCGCTACCTACGAGCAGTACTTC. Translation gives CASSLMPGTSATYEQYF. The full variable domain, completed using reference TRBV5-4 and TRBJ2-7, is ETGVTQSPTHLIKTRGQQVTLRCSSQSGHNTVSWYQQALGQGPQFIFQYYREEENGRGNFPPRFSGLQFPNYSSELNVNALELDDSALYLCASSLMPGTSATYEQYFGPGTRLTVT.

The CDR3 sequence is CASSLGGRGEQYF. CDR3 nucleotide sequence: TGTGCCAGCAGTTTAGGCGGCAGAGGCGAGCAGTACTTC. This rearrangement joins TRBV9 to TRBJ2-7, with unresolved D. Germline V gene sequence: CDR1 SGDLS, CDR2 YYNGEE. V shed 5 bases and J shed 6 bases, with 15 bases lying between them. CDR3 length: 13 amino acids.

The chain carries TRBV9 and TRBJ1-2; D is unresolved. The germline CDR1 and CDR2 sequences are SGDLS and YYNGEE. The CDR3 has 14 residues. V lost 1 base to trimming and J lost 4 bases, with 11 bases between them. The CDR3 spells CASSVSSAFYGYTF. CDR3 nucleotides: TGTGCCAGCAGCGTATCGTCAGCCTTCTATGGCTACACCTTC. Variable domain in full (rest from reference TRBV9 and TRBJ1-2): DSGVTQTPKHLITATGQRVTLRCSPRSGDLSVYWYQQSLDQGLQFLIQYYNGEERAKGNILERFSAQQFPDLHSELNLSSLELGDSALYFCASSVSSAFYGYTFGSGTRLTVV.

The rearrangement links TRBV19 to TRBJ2-7, with D perhaps TRBD1 (6 bases). The CDR3 runs to 13 residues. Germline CDR1 reads LNHDA; CDR2 reads SQIVND (reference sequence). Trimming cost V 10 bases and J 1 base, with 14 bases left between them. CDR3 residues: CATRGDRSYEQYF. In DNA form, the CDR3 reads TGTGCCACCCGGGGAGACAGGTCCTACGAGCAGTACTTC.

This clone has only one observation. The V and J genes are TRBV5-4 and TRBJ2-7; 9 nucleotides line up with TRBD1. This CDR3 has 14 amino acids. V lost 9 bases and J lost 3; bases outside the gene matches: 10. Germline V gene lookup returns CDR1 SGHNT and CDR2 YYREEE (reference sequence). CDR3 protein: CATESTGGGYEQYF. The CDR3 DNA reads TGTGCCACTGAATCGACAGGGGGTGGCTACGAGCAGTACTTC.

The genes are TRBV5-6 and TRBJ2-1, with TRBD1 identical over 8 bases. Trimming removed 4 bases from V and 3 bases from J; junction bases left unmatched: 9. The CDR3 has 16 amino acids. CDR1 and CDR2 (germline): SGHDT, YYEEEE. CDR3 sequence (DNA): TGTGCCAGCAGCCCAGGGACAGGAGGGAACTACAATGAGCAGTTCTTC. Translated: CASSPGTGGNYNEQFF. The full variable domain, its missing parts supplied by reference TRBV5-6 and TRBJ2-1, is DAGVTQSPTHLIKTRGQQVTLRCSPKSGHDTVSWYQQALGQGPQFIFQYYEEEERQRGNFPDRFSGHQFPNYSSELNVNALLLGDSALYLCASSPGTGGNYNEQFFGPGTRLTVL.

The rearrangement joins TRBV6-5 to TRBJ2-7; D is uncertain. Trimming pared 6 bases from V and 3 bases from J, leaving 12 bases between. From germline, CDR1 is MNHEY and CDR2 SVGAGI. The CDR3 is 13 residues long. The CDR3 spells CASREETYYEQYF. The DNA for the CDR3 is TGTGCCAGCAGGGAAGAAACTTACTACGAGCAGTACTTC.

The V gene is TRBV4-3, the J gene TRBJ2-2, with a tentative D call TRBD2 (7 bases). This CDR3 spans 18 amino acids. Germline V gene data show CDR1 as LGHNA and CDR2 as YSLEER. Trimming left V 4 bases short and J 3 bases short, with 21 bases between. The CDR3 DNA reads TGCGCCAGCAGCCCCAGGGGCAGCGGGATTGTAGACACCGGGGAGCTGTTTTTT. Protein product: CASSPRGSGIVDTGELFF.

The CDR3 loop is CASSWSVAPYEQYF. CDR3 DNA: TGTGCCAGCAGCTGGAGCGTTGCCCCCTACGAGCAGTACTTC. The rearrangement uses TRBV7-8 and TRBJ2-7; no reliable D call. The CDR3 is 14 amino acids. V dropped 4 bases and J dropped 2 bases, with 12 bases sitting between them. The germline V gene has CDR1 SGHVS and CDR2 FQNEAQ.

This clone was detected only once. The J gene is TRBJ2-2, the V gene TRBV7-8; D might be TRBD1 or TRBD2, each matching 5 bases. The CDR3 runs to 13 residues. The V end was cut by 5 bases, the J end by 6 bases, with 10 bases between. Per germline, CDR1 SGHVS and CDR2 FQNEAQ. The CDR3: CASSDRGAGELFF. In DNA form, the CDR3 reads TGTGCCAGCAGCGACCGAGGGGCCGGGGAGCTGTTTTTT.

The chain couples TRBV13 to TRBJ2-1, with D perhaps matching TRBD2 (6 bases). Germline V gene lookup returns CDR1 PRHDT and CDR2 FYEKMQ (reference sequence). V gave up 1 base and J gave up 13 bases, with 8 bases separating them. The CDR3 loop spans 11 amino acids. The CDR3 coding sequence is TGTGCCAGCAGCTTAGACGGGAGACAGTTCTTC. The encoded protein is CASSLDGRQFF.

This chain links TRBV7-2 with TRBJ2-1, with no clear D. Trimming removed 1 base from V and 7 bases from J, with 14 bases in between. The CDR3 has 15 amino acids. From germline, CDR1 is SGHTA and CDR2 FQGNSA. The CDR3 sequence is CASSLGFGNWNEQFF. CDR3 DNA sequence: TGTGCCAGCAGCTTAGGTTTTGGGAACTGGAATGAGCAGTTCTTC.

The genes are TRBV6-1 and TRBJ2-7; tentative D call: TRBD1 (5 bases). The V end was cut by 1 base, the J end by 2 bases, with 9 bases between. The CDR3 has 14 amino acids. Germline loops: CDR1 MNHNS, CDR2 SASEGT. Here the CDR3 DNA reads TGTGCCAGCAGTGAAGGGGCAGGGACCTACGAGCAGTACTTC. Translating gives CASSEGAGTYEQYF.

The J gene is TRBJ2-1, the V gene TRBV2, with TRBD1 as a possible D gene (5 bases). This CDR3 has 17 residues. Germline V lookup: CDR1 SNHLY, CDR2 FYNNEI. Deletions cut 2 bases from V and 3 bases from J, with 17 bases between. As DNA, the CDR3 is TGTGCCAGCAGTGAATGGGTCGCAGGGCCGGGCTACAATGAGCAGTTCTTC. Protein product: CASSEWVAGPGYNEQFF.

The V and J genes are TRBV6-5 and TRBJ1-5; D is possibly TRBD1 (5 bases). Per germline, CDR1 MNHEY and CDR2 SVGAGI. This CDR3 has 13 amino acids. V lost 2 bases and J lost 7, with 9 bases in between. CDR3 region: CASSYGGQQPQHF. CDR3 DNA sequence: TGTGCCAGCAGTTACGGGGGTCAACAGCCCCAGCATTTT.

In the case of this clone: Different DNA sequences within this sample yield the same CDR3. The CDR3, as DNA: TGTGCCAGTAGTCTGAACAGCAATCAGCCCCAGCATTTT. Its protein product is CASSLNSNQPQHF. V gene TRBV19 combines with J gene TRBJ1-5; D gene unclear. CDR1 LNHDA and CDR2 SQIVND come from the germline V gene (reference sequence). The CDR3 sequence is 13 residues long. V gave up 5 bases and J gave up 1 base, with 6 bases separating them. Combining the CDR3 with reference TRBV19 and TRBJ1-5 gives the whole variable domain DGGITQSPKYLFRKEGQNVTLSCEQNLNHDAMYWYRQDPGQGLRLIYYSQIVNDFQKGDIAEGYSVSREKKESFPLTVTSAQKNPTAFYLCASSLNSNQPQHFGDGTRLSIL.

The sample holds one count of this clone. CDR3 loop: CASSLAGGPWENEQFF. CDR3 nucleotide sequence: TGCGCCAGCAGCCTTGCGGGAGGGCCTTGGGAAAATGAGCAGTTCTTC. V is TRBV4-3 and J is TRBJ2-1, with TRBD2 matching 9 bases. Germline CDR1 reads LGHNA; CDR2 reads YSLEER. Losses at the gene ends were 4 bases for V and 7 bases for J; bases not matched to a gene: 11. There are 16 residues in the CDR3.

The gene calls are TRBV28 and TRBJ1-4; D is uncertain. The CDR3 spans 15 residues. Looked up from germline, CDR1 is MDHEN and CDR2 is SYDVKM. CDR3 sequence reads: CATAARTATNEKLFF. The DNA for the CDR3 is TGTGCGACGGCGGCCCGAACTGCAACTAATGAAAAACTGTTTTTT. The entire variable domain, with the rest obtained from reference TRBV28 and TRBJ1-4, is as follows: DVKVTQSSRYLVKRTGEKVFLECVQDMDHENMFWYRQDPGLGLRLIYFSYDVKMKEKGDIPEGYSVSREKKERFSLILESASTNQTSMYLCATAARTATNEKLFFGSGTQLSVL.

This clone has a handful of counts. The rearrangement joins TRBV9 to TRBJ1-5, with unresolved D. Germline-derived CDR1 and CDR2 are SGDLS and YYNGEE. This CDR3 is built from 15 residues. V was cut by 0 bases and J by 4 bases, with 11 bases left in between. This CDR3 is CASSVAPSPNQPQHF. The CDR3 coding sequence is TGTGCCAGCAGCGTAGCTCCTTCCCCTAATCAGCCCCAGCATTTT.

This CDR3 reads CASSQDVTATYEQYF. Here the CDR3 DNA reads TGTGCCAGCAGCCAAGACGTTACTGCTACCTACGAGCAGTACTTC. The chain is built from TRBV4-2 and TRBJ2-7; no clear D. The germline V gene has CDR1 LGHNA and CDR2 YNFKEQ. With 0 bases removed from V and 2 bases from J, the gap between germline ends came to 11 bases. The CDR3 length is 15 residues.